These 26 T cell receptor beta chains were sequenced from one sample in a study of cytomegalovirus exposure and HLA in healthy donors. The PCR was carried out with 60 Vbeta primers and 13 Jbeta primers. Sequenced by immunoSEQ multiplex PCR; TCRdb stores in-frame clones only, minus some. The sample carries 200,000 to 250,000 clones, 75% to 90% recorded once. The material sequenced was PBMCs. The receptors were sampled from a woman between 18 and 29 years old in good health and CMV-seronegative.

J is TRBJ1-5 and V is TRBV11-2; 7 nucleotides match TRBD1. The CDR3 consists of 17 residues. J lost 0 bases, V lost 5 bases, and 10 bases had no gene match. The germline V gene has CDR1 SGHAT and CDR2 FQNNGV. In DNA, the CDR3 is TGTGCCAGCAGCCCCTGGACAGGAACCGCTAGCAATCAGCCCCAGCATTTT. Translating gives CASSPWTGTASNQPQHF.

V is TRBV5-1 and J is TRBJ2-1, with 12 bases lining up with TRBD2. Germline trimming cut 1 base from V and 0 bases from J; bases unmatched to any gene: 11. The CDR3 length is 20 residues. Germline-derived CDR1 and CDR2 are SGHRS and YFSETQ. The CDR3, as DNA: TGCGCCAGCAGCTTGCCGACGCCTAGCGGGGGGGCGACCTCCTACAATGAGCAGTTCTTC. It specifies CASSLPTPSGGATSYNEQFF.

There are a few counts of this clone. The chain combines TRBV2 with TRBJ1-6, with unresolved D. There are 14 residues in the CDR3. Between the trimmed V and J ends, which lost 4 bases and 10 bases, there was a span of 14 bases. Germline V gene lookup returns CDR1 SNHLY and CDR2 FYNNEI. The CDR3 protein is CASSVGEVRSPLHF. The CDR3 DNA follows: TGTGCCAGCAGTGTTGGGGAGGTTCGGTCACCCCTCCACTTT.

This clone appeared a single time. The V call is TRBV6-5, the J call TRBJ2-7, with TRBD1 identical over 9 bases. Per germline, CDR1 MNHEY and CDR2 SVGAGI. Losses at the gene ends were 5 bases for V and 8 bases for J; bases not matched to a gene: 13. The length of the CDR3 is 15 residues. In DNA form, the CDR3 reads TGTGCCAGCAGTCGAGAGGGACAGGGTAACGGGAAGCAGTACTTC. Translating gives CASSREGQGNGKQYF.

The chain has TRBV15 and TRBJ2-3; D may be TRBD2 (6 bases). V lost 0 bases to trimming and J lost 5 bases, with 9 bases between them. CDR3 length: 14 amino acids. The germline gives CDR1 LNHNV, CDR2 YYDKDF (reference sequence). DNA of the CDR3: TGTGCCACCAGCAGAGATCCGGGGGTAGATACGCAGTATTTT. Residues: CATSRDPGVDTQYF.

V is TRBV4-2 and J is TRBJ2-7; D possibly corresponds to TRBD2 (7 bases). The CDR3 consists of 16 residues. Between the trimmed V and J ends, which lost 4 bases and 6 bases, there was a span of 22 bases. Germline V lookup: CDR1 LGHNA, CDR2 YNFKEQ. The chain's CDR3 is CASSPHTGGRVVEQYF. The CDR3 nucleotides read TGTGCCAGCAGCCCCCACACGGGGGGCCGAGTCGTCGAGCAGTACTTC.

The chain joins TRBV7-9 to TRBJ2-1; TRBD2 might be the D (5 bases). V gave up 3 bases and J gave up 4 bases, with 10 bases separating them. There are 14 residues in the CDR3. Germline V gene lookup returns CDR1 SEHNR and CDR2 FQNEAQ (reference sequence). DNA of the CDR3: TGTGCCAGCAGCTTTCGGGGAATTTACAATGAGCAGTTCTTC. Translated, it gives CASSFRGIYNEQFF.

V is TRBV6-5 and J is TRBJ2-3; 10 positions match TRBD2. The germline V gene has CDR1 MNHEY and CDR2 SVGAGI. The CDR3 spans 14 residues. The ends lost 10 bases at V and 0 bases at J; junction bases unmatched: 4. The CDR3 sequence: CATGLAVSTDTQYF. Here the CDR3 DNA reads TGTGCCACCGGACTAGCGGTTAGCACAGATACGCAGTATTTT.

The rearrangement joins TRBV11-3 to TRBJ2-3; D is possibly TRBD2 (6 bases). CDR3 length: 15 residues. The V end lost 4 bases, the J end lost 1 base, and 12 bases lay between the germline ends. Germline CDR1 SGHNT, CDR2 YENEEA. CDR3 loop: CASSWGDARTDTQYF. The CDR3 DNA reads TGTGCCAGCAGCTGGGGGGACGCCCGCACAGATACGCAGTATTTT.

The V and J genes are TRBV6-6 and TRBJ2-6; D possibly corresponds to TRBD1 (5 bases). V was cut by 5 bases and J by 0 bases, with 5 bases left in between. The germline CDR1 and CDR2 sequences are MNHNY and SVGAGI (reference sequence). The CDR3 totals 14 residues. The CDR3 nucleotides are TGTGCCAGCAGTAGGGGCTCTGGGGCCAACGTCCTGACTTTC. Its translation is CASSRGSGANVLTF.

This sequence joins TRBV27 and TRBJ2-5; tentative D call: TRBD2 (5 bases). The CDR3 totals 13 residues. Germline values: CDR1 MNHEY, CDR2 SMNVEV (reference sequence). V lost 1 base and J 4 bases, leaving 7 bases between the germline ends. This chain's CDR3 is CASSLYRGETQYF. CDR3 DNA sequence: TGTGCCAGCAGTTTATACCGGGGAGAGACCCAGTACTTC.

The gene calls are TRBV12-5 and TRBJ2-3; tentatively, D is TRBD2 (6 bases). This CDR3 has 15 amino acids. Per germline, CDR1 LGHNT and CDR2 FRNRAP. V was clipped by 3 bases and J by 1 base, with 11 bases between them. DNA for the CDR3: TGTGCTAGTGGTTTTCACCGCGGGGGCACAGATACGCAGTATTTT. This codes for CASGFHRGGTDTQYF.

The chain couples TRBV10-1 to TRBJ2-7; TRBD1 matches at 9 bases. The CDR3 is 14 residues long. V lost 2 bases to trimming and J lost 3 bases; unmatched junction nucleotides: 2. Per the germline V gene, CDR1 is WNHNN and CDR2 is SYGVQD (reference sequence). The CDR3 sequence is CASSERTGVYEQYF. CDR3 nucleotides: TGCGCCAGCAGTGAGCGGACAGGGGTCTACGAGCAGTACTTC.

The chain recombines TRBV7-2 with TRBJ1-1; TRBD1 matches 7 bases. Germline CDR1 is SGHTA and CDR2 is FQGNSA. V was clipped by 5 bases and J by 4 bases; unmatched bases: 10. This CDR3 comprises 15 residues. The CDR3 coding sequence is TGTGCCAGCAGCCCGAGACAGGGTGGCGTCACTGAAGCTTTCTTT. Its protein product is CASSPRQGGVTEAFF. Full variable domain (rest looked up from reference TRBV7-2 and TRBJ1-1): GAGVSQSPSNKVTEKGKDVELRCDPISGHTALYWYRQSLGQGLEFLIYFQGNSAPDKSGLPSDRFSAERTGGSVSTLTIQRTQQEDSAVYLCASSPRQGGVTEAFFGQGTRLTVV.

This rearrangement joins TRBV7-2 to TRBJ1-1, with 7 bases aligning to TRBD1. CDR3 length: 13 residues. Germline values: CDR1 SGHTA, CDR2 FQGNSA. Trimming took 7 bases from V and 1 from J; bases not matched to a gene: 3. This CDR3 reads CASTGQPNTEAFF. In DNA form, the CDR3 reads TGTGCCAGCACGGGACAGCCGAACACTGAAGCTTTCTTT.

The chain combines TRBV11-3 with TRBJ2-1; 8 bases are a match to TRBD1. Trimming took 6 bases from V and 10 from J; bases not matched to a gene: 17. CDR1 and CDR2 from the germline V gene are SGHNT and YENEEA. This CDR3 is built from 16 residues. The CDR3 here is CASSRARAGGSAEQFF. DNA for the CDR3: TGTGCCAGCAGTCGCGCCCGGGCAGGGGGCTCCGCGGAGCAGTTCTTC.

The chain uses TRBV5-4 and TRBJ2-3; D is possibly TRBD2 (5 bases). Trimming took off 3 bases at V and 5 bases at J, with 16 bases between the two ends. Germline loops: CDR1 SGHNT, CDR2 YYREEE (reference sequence). The CDR3 loop spans 15 amino acids. The CDR3 loop is CASSSSGSMLDTQYF. CDR3 in DNA: TGTGCCAGCAGCTCCTCGGGGAGCATGTTAGATACGCAGTATTTT.

The chain uses TRBV27 and TRBJ1-5; 10 positions match TRBD1. Trimming at V came to 6 bases and at J to 7 bases, leaving 9 bases not matched to a gene. CDR1 is MNHEY and CDR2 is SMNVEV in the germline V gene (reference sequence). The CDR3 runs 15 residues. The CDR3 sequence: CASRLGTGARQPQHF. The CDR3 DNA sequence: TGTGCCAGCAGGCTCGGGACAGGGGCGCGGCAGCCCCAGCATTTT.

J is TRBJ1-2 and V is TRBV25-1; no clear D gene. Germline lookup yields CDR1 MGHDK and CDR2 SYGVNS. The V end was cut by 4 bases, the J end by 3 bases, with 3 bases between. The CDR3 sequence is 11 residues long. CDR3 nucleotides: TGTGCCAGCAGTGCCTACTATGGCTACACCTTC. Translating gives CASSAYYGYTF.

V gene TRBV5-1 combines with J gene TRBJ2-3; D is perhaps TRBD2 (6 bases). Germline V CDR1 and CDR2: SGHRS, YFSETQ. CDR3 length: 16 amino acids. V lost 0 bases, J lost 3 bases, and 14 bases lay in between. In nucleotides, the CDR3 is TGCGCCAGCAGCTTGGGGACGGGGGAATTGACAGATACGCAGTATTTT. Amino acids: CASSLGTGELTDTQYF.

This chain connects TRBV18 to TRBJ2-3; 10 bases map to TRBD2. The V segment lost 4 bases and the J segment 2 bases; nucleotides outside the gene matches: 3. Germline CDR1 reads KGHSH; CDR2 reads LQKENI. The CDR3 spans 15 residues. CDR3 sequence reads: CASSRSGGNTDTQYF. CDR3 coding DNA: TGTGCCAGCTCACGTAGCGGGGGGAACACAGATACGCAGTATTTT. Using reference TRBV18 and TRBJ2-3 for the parts outside the CDR3, the full variable domain is NAGVMQNPRHLVRRRGQEARLRCSPMKGHSHVYWYRQLPEEGLKFMVYLQKENIIDESGMPKERFSAEFPKEGPSILRIQQVVRGDSAAYFCASSRSGGNTDTQYFGPGTRLTVL.

The rearrangement links TRBV4-3 to TRBJ2-3; weak D call: TRBD2 (5 bases). The CDR3 has 14 residues. V was pared by 0 bases and J by 3 bases, with 7 bases between. The germline V gene encodes CDR1 LGHNA and CDR2 YSLEER. In DNA, the CDR3 is TGCGCCAGCAGCCAAGAGGAGGCGACAGATACGCAGTATTTT. This encodes CASSQEEATDTQYF.

The V call is TRBV4-3, the J call TRBJ2-5, with 14 positions matching TRBD2. Germline V gene lookup returns CDR1 LGHNA and CDR2 YSLEER. This CDR3 region has 20 residues. After removal of 4 bases from V and 2 bases from J, the junction contained 15 bases not matched to a gene. As DNA, the CDR3 is TGCGCCAGCAGCCGAAGCCAAGTAGGGACTAGCGGGAGTCGGCAAGAGACCCAGTACTTC. Protein: CASSRSQVGTSGSRQETQYF.

The chain couples TRBV5-4 to TRBJ2-3; the D gene is possibly TRBD2 (6 bases). Germline CDR1 is SGHNT and CDR2 is YYREEE (reference sequence). V gave up 0 bases and J gave up 5 bases, with 10 bases separating them. This CDR3 is built from 14 residues. The CDR3 nucleotides read TGTGCCAGCAGCTTGGGACTAGAGGTAGATACGCAGTATTTT. Encoded protein: CASSLGLEVDTQYF.

The chain recombines TRBV11-2 with TRBJ2-2, with D possibly TRBD2 on 6 matching bases. Germline loops: CDR1 SGHAT, CDR2 FQNNGV. The length of the CDR3 is 16 residues. Trimming removed 2 bases from V and 2 bases from J, with 12 bases in between. In nucleotides, the CDR3 is TGTGCCAGCAGCTTATTAAAAGCGGGTAACACCGGGGAGCTGTTTTTT. It specifies CASSLLKAGNTGELFF.

The J gene is TRBJ2-6, the V gene TRBV6-5; D call uncertain. V lost 0 bases to trimming and J lost 0 bases, with 6 bases between them. Germline CDR1 MNHEY, CDR2 SVGAGI. The CDR3 sequence is 16 residues long. In DNA, the CDR3 is TGTGCCAGCAGTTACTCAATGAGCTCTGGGGCCAACGTCCTGACTTTC. Translating gives CASSYSMSSGANVLTF.